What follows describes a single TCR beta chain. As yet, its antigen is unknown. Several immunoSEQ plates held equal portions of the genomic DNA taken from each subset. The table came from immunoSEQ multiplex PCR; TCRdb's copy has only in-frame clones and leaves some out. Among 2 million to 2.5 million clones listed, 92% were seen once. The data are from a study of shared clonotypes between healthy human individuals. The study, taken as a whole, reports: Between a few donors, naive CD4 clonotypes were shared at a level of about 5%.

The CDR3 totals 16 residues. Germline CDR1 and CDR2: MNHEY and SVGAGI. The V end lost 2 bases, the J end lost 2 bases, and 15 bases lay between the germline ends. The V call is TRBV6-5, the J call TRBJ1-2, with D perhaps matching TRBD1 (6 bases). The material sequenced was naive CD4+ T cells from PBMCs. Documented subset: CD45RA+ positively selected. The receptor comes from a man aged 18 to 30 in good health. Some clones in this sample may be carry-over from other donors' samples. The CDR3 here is CASSYGARGANYGYTF. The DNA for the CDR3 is TGTGCCAGCAGTTACGGCGCGAGGGGGGCGAACTATGGCTACACCTTC.